Sequencing of this T cell receptor (beta chain) was carried out in a study of blood T cell repertoires in COVID-19. Across the study: Samples came from the United States, Italy and Spain, spanning acute and convalescent COVID-19. The analysed material was cDNA or gDNA that came from T cells, B-cell-depleted T cells, or PBMCs.

Authors' data handling: Reference gene primer amplification gave estimated nucleated cell counts. Profiled with immunoSEQ multiplex PCR; TCRdb holds only in-frame clones, not every one. V and J calls and clone size are copied from that table; D and trimming were computed from the DNA. Of 95,000 to 100,000 clones in the sample, over 80% were seen once. From germline, CDR1 is MRHNA and CDR2 SNTAGT. Trimming took 3 bases from V and 5 from J, leaving 11 bases between them. This CDR3 has 13 residues. This sequence originates from a man aged 50 to 59 with active COVID-19. This chain uses TRBV6-4 with TRBJ2-7; perhaps TRBD2 as D (5 bases). Sequencing was performed on peripheral blood. The CDR3 reads CASSETFGDEQYF. The CDR3 nucleotides read TGTGCCAGCAGTGAAACTTTCGGGGACGAGCAGTACTTC.